Listed below are T cell receptor beta chains from one sample, sequenced in a study of blood T cell repertoires in COVID-19. TCRdb's copy holds only in-frame clones and misses some; the assay was immunoSEQ multiplex PCR. In the table there are about 440,000 clones, approximately 90% of which are singletons. Sequencing input: PBMCs or T cells enriched from blood (not recorded which). All receptors come from a woman younger than 35 with acute COVID-19. Each CDR3 is given with its conserved first and last residue. The order of the fields is CDR3 protein, CDR3 DNA, clone size, J gene, D gene, V gene. A D gene is named only where the DNA matches it firmly. Some rows have no size entry. The others give once, few or many, or a class for an expanded clone.

CDR3 protein: CSGGYQETQYF
CDR3 DNA: TGCAGTGGAGGGTACCAAGAGACCCAGTACTTC
clone size: -
J gene: TRBJ2-5
D gene: -
V gene: TRBV20-1

CDR3 protein: CASRGTRGYHEQFF
CDR3 DNA: TGTGCCAGTAGGGGGACTAGGGGTTATCATGAGCAGTTCTTC
clone size: -
J gene: TRBJ2-1
D gene: TRBD2
V gene: TRBV19

CDR3 protein: CASLNGQGATGAFF
CDR3 DNA: TGTGCCAGCCTAAACGGACAGGGGGCAACCGGTGCTTTCTTT
clone size: -
J gene: TRBJ1-1
D gene: TRBD1
V gene: TRBV28

CDR3 protein: CASSSGGSLTF
CDR3 DNA: TGTGCCAGCAGTTCAGGGGGCTCCCTGACTTTC
clone size: few
J gene: TRBJ2-6
D gene: TRBD1
V gene: TRBV11-2

CDR3 protein: CASSSGTGGANEKLFF
CDR3 DNA: TGTGCCAGCAGCTCCGGGACAGGGGGGGCTAATGAAAAACTGTTTTTT
clone size: -
J gene: TRBJ1-4
D gene: TRBD1
V gene: TRBV5-4

CDR3 protein: CASSSTSGRPPYYEQYF
CDR3 DNA: TGTGCCAGCAGTTCGACTAGCGGGAGGCCACCATACTACGAGCAGTACTTC
clone size: once
J gene: TRBJ2-7
D gene: TRBD2
V gene: TRBV7-9

CDR3 protein: CASSIDRSSNQPQHF
CDR3 DNA: TGTGCCAGTAGTATAGATCGCAGTAGCAATCAGCCCCAGCATTTT
clone size: once
J gene: TRBJ1-5
D gene: -
V gene: TRBV19

CDR3 protein: CSVVALGRGDTEAFF
CDR3 DNA: TGCAGCGTTGTTGCCCTGGGACGGGGGGACACTGAAGCTTTCTTT
clone size: -
J gene: TRBJ1-1
D gene: -
V gene: TRBV29-1

CDR3 protein: CASSLAASSYNEQFF
CDR3 DNA: TGTGCCAGCAGCTTAGCGGCCAGCTCCTACAATGAGCAGTTCTTC
clone size: -
J gene: TRBJ2-1
D gene: -
V gene: TRBV7-2

CDR3 protein: CASGTDRENIQYF
CDR3 DNA: TGTGCCAGTGGGACGGACAGGGAAAACATTCAGTACTTC
clone size: -
J gene: TRBJ2-4
D gene: TRBD1
V gene: TRBV19

CDR3 protein: CASSTGGPDNEQFF
CDR3 DNA: TGTGCCAGCAGCACGGGGGGCCCAGACAATGAGCAGTTCTTC
clone size: -
J gene: TRBJ2-1
D gene: -
V gene: TRBV6-5

CDR3 protein: CASSHSGLAGDADTQYF
CDR3 DNA: TGTGCCAGCAGTCACTCGGGACTAGCGGGAGACGCAGATACGCAGTATTTT
clone size: once
J gene: TRBJ2-3
D gene: TRBD2
V gene: TRBV28

CDR3 protein: CASSYRDRGSYEQYF
CDR3 DNA: TGTGCCAGCAGCTACCGGGACAGGGGCTCCTACGAGCAGTACTTC
clone size: -
J gene: TRBJ2-7
D gene: TRBD1
V gene: TRBV7-8

CDR3 protein: CASSASRDNSNQPQHF
CDR3 DNA: TGTGCCAGCAGCGCAAGCCGGGACAACAGCAATCAGCCCCAGCATTTT
clone size: -
J gene: TRBJ1-5
D gene: -
V gene: TRBV9

CDR3 protein: CASSYNSYEQYF
CDR3 DNA: TGCGCCAGCAGTTACAACTCCTACGAGCAGTACTTC
clone size: -
J gene: TRBJ2-7
D gene: -
V gene: TRBV10-1

CDR3 protein: CASSLAGGSVLTYNEQFF
CDR3 DNA: TGTGCCAGCAGTTTAGCGGGGGGGAGCGTCTTAACCTACAATGAGCAGTTCTTC
clone size: -
J gene: TRBJ2-1
D gene: TRBD2
V gene: TRBV27

CDR3 protein: CASSLGGSYGYTF
CDR3 DNA: TGTGCCAGCAGCTTAGGAGGGAGCTATGGCTACACCTTC
clone size: -
J gene: TRBJ1-2
D gene: -
V gene: TRBV7-9

CDR3 protein: CASSGTGGQPQHF
CDR3 DNA: TGTGCCAGCAGCGGGACAGGGGGTCAGCCCCAGCATTTT
clone size: -
J gene: TRBJ1-5
D gene: TRBD1
V gene: TRBV5-8

CDR3 protein: CASSASDRSPEKLFF
CDR3 DNA: TGTGCCAGCAGCGCCTCGGACAGGAGCCCGGAAAAACTGTTTTTT
clone size: once
J gene: TRBJ1-4
D gene: TRBD1
V gene: TRBV9

CDR3 protein: CASSQGLAGGIGELFF
CDR3 DNA: TGCGCCAGCAGCCAAGGGCTAGCGGGAGGGATCGGGGAGCTGTTTTTT
clone size: -
J gene: TRBJ2-2
D gene: TRBD2
V gene: TRBV4-1

CDR3 protein: CASNGRQATNEKLFF
CDR3 DNA: TGTGCCAGTAATGGGAGGCAGGCGACTAATGAAAAACTGTTTTTT
clone size: once
J gene: TRBJ1-4
D gene: -
V gene: TRBV19

CDR3 protein: CASGYRGADWNQPQHF
CDR3 DNA: TGTGCCAGTGGTTATCGGGGGGCGGATTGGAATCAGCCCCAGCATTTT
clone size: -
J gene: TRBJ1-5
D gene: -
V gene: TRBV19

CDR3 protein: CASSPSLSTDTQYF
CDR3 DNA: TGTGCCAGCTCACCCAGTCTTAGCACAGATACGCAGTATTTT
clone size: -
J gene: TRBJ2-3
D gene: -
V gene: TRBV18

CDR3 protein: CASSSYTRLEAFF
CDR3 DNA: TGTGCCAGCAGCTCGTATACCAGACTTGAAGCTTTCTTT
clone size: few
J gene: TRBJ1-1
D gene: -
V gene: TRBV7-2

CDR3 protein: CASSRMGGNQPQHF
CDR3 DNA: TGTGCCAGCAGCCGGATGGGGGGAAATCAGCCCCAGCATTTT
clone size: -
J gene: TRBJ1-5
D gene: -
V gene: TRBV28

CDR3 protein: CASSEEGAITEAFF
CDR3 DNA: TGTGCCAGCAGTGAAGAGGGGGCCATCACTGAAGCTTTCTTT
clone size: -
J gene: TRBJ1-1
D gene: TRBD1
V gene: TRBV6-1

CDR3 protein: CASSLFPTGGGTGELFF
CDR3 DNA: TGTGCCAGCAGCTTATTCCCGACAGGGGGGGGGACCGGGGAGCTGTTTTTT
clone size: -
J gene: TRBJ2-2
D gene: TRBD1
V gene: TRBV7-2

CDR3 protein: CASHTTGLAGGEQFF
CDR3 DNA: TGTGCCAGTCATACCACCGGACTAGCGGGCGGAGAGCAGTTCTTC
clone size: -
J gene: TRBJ2-1
D gene: TRBD2
V gene: TRBV28

CDR3 protein: CATNFEGSSHEQFF
CDR3 DNA: TGTGCCACCAACTTTGAGGGCAGTTCTCATGAGCAGTTCTTC
clone size: once
J gene: TRBJ2-1
D gene: -
V gene: TRBV15

CDR3 protein: CASSSLGGANVLTF
CDR3 DNA: TGTGCCAGCTCTTCGTTGGGCGGGGCCAACGTCCTGACTTTC
clone size: -
J gene: TRBJ2-6
D gene: -
V gene: TRBV7-2

CDR3 protein: CASSQALAGGVDTQYF
CDR3 DNA: TGTGCCAGCAGCCAAGCGTTGGCGGGGGGAGTAGATACGCAGTATTTT
clone size: few
J gene: TRBJ2-3
D gene: TRBD2
V gene: TRBV3-1/TRBV3-2

CDR3 protein: CASSLSGPQETQYF
CDR3 DNA: TGTGCCAGCAGCCTTAGCGGGCCCCAAGAGACCCAGTACTTC
clone size: -
J gene: TRBJ2-5
D gene: TRBD2
V gene: TRBV28

CDR3 protein: CASSRASNQPQHF
CDR3 DNA: TGTGCCAGTAGTAGAGCCAGCAATCAGCCCCAGCATTTT
clone size: -
J gene: TRBJ1-5
D gene: -
V gene: TRBV19

CDR3 protein: CASSPRLAGGPGETQYF
CDR3 DNA: TGTGCCAGCAGCCCTAGACTAGCGGGAGGGCCCGGGGAGACCCAGTACTTC
clone size: -
J gene: TRBJ2-5
D gene: TRBD2
V gene: TRBV13

CDR3 protein: CASSASIGLVGTDTQYF
CDR3 DNA: TGTGCCAGCAGTGCATCCATTGGACTAGTAGGCACAGATACGCAGTATTTT
clone size: -
J gene: TRBJ2-3
D gene: TRBD2
V gene: TRBV28

CDR3 protein: CASSPPTREGYTF
CDR3 DNA: TGTGCCAGCTCACCGCCGACACGAGAGGGCTACACCTTC
clone size: few
J gene: TRBJ1-2
D gene: -
V gene: TRBV18

CDR3 protein: CATSSPGQAQETQYF
CDR3 DNA: TGTGCCACCAGCTCTCCGGGACAGGCACAAGAGACCCAGTACTTC
clone size: -
J gene: TRBJ2-5
D gene: TRBD1
V gene: TRBV24-1

CDR3 protein: CSVGRRGSSYNEQFF
CDR3 DNA: TGCAGCGTTGGACGGCGCGGGAGCTCCTACAATGAGCAGTTCTTC
clone size: few
J gene: TRBJ2-1
D gene: TRBD2
V gene: TRBV29-1

CDR3 protein: CASSPSTTKNEKLFF
CDR3 DNA: TGTGCCAGCAGCCCTTCGACAACGAAAAATGAAAAACTGTTTTTT
clone size: -
J gene: TRBJ1-4
D gene: -
V gene: TRBV3-1/TRBV3-2

CDR3 protein: CASSYGTGNEQYF
CDR3 DNA: TGTGCCAGCAGCTACGGGACAGGGAACGAGCAGTACTTC
clone size: -
J gene: TRBJ2-7
D gene: TRBD1
V gene: TRBV5-6

CDR3 protein: CASSGRGNNYGYTF
CDR3 DNA: TGTGCCAGCAGTGGCAGGGGGAATAACTATGGCTACACCTTC
clone size: -
J gene: TRBJ1-2
D gene: TRBD1
V gene: TRBV25-1

CDR3 protein: CASSPRQGSNQPQHF
CDR3 DNA: TGTGCCAGCAGCCCCAGACAGGGTAGCAATCAGCCCCAGCATTTT
clone size: -
J gene: TRBJ1-5
D gene: TRBD1
V gene: TRBV3-1/TRBV3-2

CDR3 protein: CAWSRGLAGVYEQYF
CDR3 DNA: TGTGCCTGGAGTCGGGGACTAGCGGGAGTATACGAGCAGTACTTC
clone size: -
J gene: TRBJ2-7
D gene: TRBD2
V gene: TRBV30

CDR3 protein: CASRERTSDSYEQYF
CDR3 DNA: TGTGCCAGCAGAGAGAGGACTAGCGACTCCTACGAGCAGTACTTC
clone size: -
J gene: TRBJ2-7
D gene: TRBD2
V gene: TRBV27

CDR3 protein: CASQGSTNEKLFF
CDR3 DNA: TGTGCCTCCCAGGGGTCAACTAATGAAAAACTGTTTTTT
clone size: -
J gene: TRBJ1-4
D gene: -
V gene: TRBV2

CDR3 protein: CASSYFNQETQYF
CDR3 DNA: TGTGCCAGCAGTTACTTTAACCAAGAGACCCAGTACTTC
clone size: -
J gene: TRBJ2-5
D gene: -
V gene: TRBV28

CDR3 protein: CASSLDGGGRPPGELFF
CDR3 DNA: TGCGCCAGCAGCTTGGACGGCGGGGGGCGGCCCCCCGGGGAGCTGTTTTTT
clone size: -
J gene: TRBJ2-2
D gene: TRBD2
V gene: TRBV5-1

CDR3 protein: CASSTGQYNTEAFF
CDR3 DNA: TGTGCCAGCAGTACCGGACAGTACAACACTGAAGCTTTCTTT
clone size: -
J gene: TRBJ1-1
D gene: -
V gene: TRBV7-9

CDR3 protein: CASTTGDEKLFF
CDR3 DNA: TGTGCCAGCACCACAGGGGATGAAAAACTGTTTTTT
clone size: few
J gene: TRBJ1-4
D gene: TRBD1
V gene: TRBV28

CDR3 protein: CASSRDRGVRVDTQYF
CDR3 DNA: TGTGCCAGCAGTAGGGACAGGGGCGTTCGGGTTGATACGCAGTATTTT
clone size: -
J gene: TRBJ2-3
D gene: TRBD1
V gene: TRBV28

CDR3 protein: CATSDPRQGQVTDTQYF
CDR3 DNA: TGTGCCACCAGTGATCCCCGTCAGGGGCAAGTTACAGATACGCAGTATTTT
clone size: -
J gene: TRBJ2-3
D gene: -
V gene: TRBV24-1

CDR3 protein: CASSAVSANEKLFF
CDR3 DNA: TGTGCCTCATCTGCAGTTTCAGCTAATGAAAAACTGTTTTTT
clone size: -
J gene: TRBJ1-4
D gene: -
V gene: TRBV10-3

CDR3 protein: CASSVEESTGELFF
CDR3 DNA: TGTGCCAGCAGCGTAGAGGAGAGCACCGGGGAGCTGTTTTTT
clone size: -
J gene: TRBJ2-2
D gene: -
V gene: TRBV9